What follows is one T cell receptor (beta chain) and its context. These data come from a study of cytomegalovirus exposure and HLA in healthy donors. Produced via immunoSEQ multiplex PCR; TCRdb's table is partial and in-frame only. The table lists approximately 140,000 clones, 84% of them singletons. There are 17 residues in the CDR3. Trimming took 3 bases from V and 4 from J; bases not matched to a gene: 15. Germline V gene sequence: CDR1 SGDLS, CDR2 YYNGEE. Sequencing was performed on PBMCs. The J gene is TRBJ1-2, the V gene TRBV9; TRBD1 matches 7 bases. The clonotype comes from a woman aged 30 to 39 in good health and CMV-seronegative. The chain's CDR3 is CASSARVGVAGGYGYTF. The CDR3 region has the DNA TGTGCCAGCAGCGCCAGGGTCGGTGTGGCAGGGGGCTATGGCTACACCTTC.